This T cell receptor (beta chain) was observed in a study of blood T cell repertoires in COVID-19. Study details: The samples span acute and convalescent COVID-19 from the United States, Italy and Spain. Nucleic acid was either cDNA or gDNA, and it came from T cells, B-cell-depleted T cells, or PBMCs.

The CDR3 runs to 14 residues. V was clipped by 0 bases and J by 4 bases, with 8 bases between them. Germline CDR1 is SGHAT and CDR2 is FQNNGV. Original handling: Reference gene primer amplification yielded estimated nucleated cell counts. Sequenced by immunoSEQ multiplex PCR; TCRdb stores in-frame clones only, minus some. That table is the source of V, J and clone size, and D and trimming were worked out from the DNA. The sample lists 55,000 to 75,000 clones, about 89% seen once, with approximately 8% in the top ten. Sequencing used peripheral blood. The gene calls are TRBV11-2 and TRBJ2-3; D is unclear. This TCR came from a man aged 50 or older with active COVID-19. CDR3: CASSLDMRPDTQYF. The CDR3, as DNA: TGTGCCAGCAGCTTAGACATGCGCCCAGATACGCAGTATTTT.